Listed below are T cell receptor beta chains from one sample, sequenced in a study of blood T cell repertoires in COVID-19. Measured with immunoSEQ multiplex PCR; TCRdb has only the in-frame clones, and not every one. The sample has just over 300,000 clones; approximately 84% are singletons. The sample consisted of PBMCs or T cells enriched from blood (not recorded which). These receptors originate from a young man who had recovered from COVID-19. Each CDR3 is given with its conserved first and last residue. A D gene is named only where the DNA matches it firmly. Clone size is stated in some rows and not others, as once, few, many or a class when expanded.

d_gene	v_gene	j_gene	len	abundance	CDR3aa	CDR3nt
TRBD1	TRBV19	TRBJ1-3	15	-	CASRTDDRAGNTIYF	TGTGCCAGTAGGACCGACGACAGGGCTGGAAACACCATATATTTT
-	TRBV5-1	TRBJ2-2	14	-	CASKVGEFTGELFF	TGCGCCAGCAAGGTCGGGGAATTCACCGGGGAGCTGTTTTTT
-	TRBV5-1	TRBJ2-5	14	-	CASSSGDSGETQYF	TGCGCCAGCAGCTCCGGGGATTCTGGAGAGACCCAGTACTTC
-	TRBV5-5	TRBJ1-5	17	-	CASSSGGSTVLNQPQHF	TGTGCCAGCAGCTCGGGGGGATCTACGGTTCTCAATCAGCCCCAGCATTTT
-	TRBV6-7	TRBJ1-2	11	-	CASTPCYGYTF	TGTGCCAGCACTCCTTGTTATGGCTACACCTTC
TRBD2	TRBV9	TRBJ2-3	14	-	CASSAGGPIDTQYF	TGTGCCAGCAGCGCGGGGGGGCCGATAGATACGCAGTATTTT
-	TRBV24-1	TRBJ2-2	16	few	CATSDRRRGNTGELFF	TGTGCCACCAGTGACCGGCGTAGAGGTAACACCGGGGAGCTGTTTTTT
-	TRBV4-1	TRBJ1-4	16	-	CASSQAPGGRIEKLFF	TGCGCCAGCAGCCAGGCCCCCGGGGGGCGCATTGAAAAACTGTTTTTT
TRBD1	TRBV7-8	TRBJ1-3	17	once	CASSWTGAILSGNTIYF	TGTGCCAGCAGCTGGACAGGAGCTATTCTCTCTGGAAACACCATATATTTT
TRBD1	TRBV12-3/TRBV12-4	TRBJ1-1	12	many	CASSPDRAEAFF	TGTGCCAGCAGTCCCGACAGGGCTGAAGCTTTCTTT
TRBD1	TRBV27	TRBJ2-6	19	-	CASSLTPTGGGTGANVLTF	TGTGCCAGCAGTCTTACCCCGACAGGGGGTGGTACTGGGGCCAACGTCCTGACTTTC
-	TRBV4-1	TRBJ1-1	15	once	CASSREGRVNTEAFF	TGCGCCAGCAGCCGGGAGGGCAGAGTGAACACTGAAGCTTTCTTT
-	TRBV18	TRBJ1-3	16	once	CASSPLIPSSGNTIYF	TGTGCCAGCTCACCTTTAATTCCTAGCTCTGGAAACACCATATATTTT
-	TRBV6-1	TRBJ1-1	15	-	CASSDKLRVNTEAFF	TGTGCCAGCAGTGACAAGTTGAGGGTGAACACTGAAGCTTTCTTT
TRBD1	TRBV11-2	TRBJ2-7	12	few	CASRSTGTEEYF	TGTGCCAGCAGGTCGACAGGGACAGAGGAGTACTTC
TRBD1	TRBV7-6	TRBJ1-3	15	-	CASSPQGASGNTIYF	TGTGCCAGCAGCCCCCAGGGGGCCTCTGGAAACACCATATATTTT
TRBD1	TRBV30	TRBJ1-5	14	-	CAWSGGQGDQPQHF	TGTGCCTGGAGTGGGGGACAGGGAGATCAACCCCAGCATTTT
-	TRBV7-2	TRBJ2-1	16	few	CASSQTVHYYYNEQFF	TGTGCCAGCAGCCAGACAGTCCACTACTACTACAATGAGCAGTTCTTC
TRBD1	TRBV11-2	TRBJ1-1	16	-	CASSSRVQGASTEAFF	TGTGCCAGCAGCTCCCGTGTGCAGGGGGCAAGCACTGAAGCTTTCTTT